This TCR beta chain is from a study of beta chain features in type 1 diabetes. Expressed TCRB transcripts got sequenced, as all isolated RNA was reverse transcribed. Profiling relied on immunoSEQ multiplex PCR, and the TCRdb table lists in-frame clones only, not all of them. The sample records a few hundred thousand clones, roughly 24% being singletons. There was one heparinised blood draw per donor, averaging roughly 110 mL. Central memory, naive, regulatory and stem cell-like memory CD4+ cells were sorted by CD45RO/CCR7/CD25/CD127/CD95/CD27. Germline V gives CDR1 MGHRA, CDR2 YSYEKL. This CDR3 spans 13 amino acids. The germline V and J ends were trimmed by 5 bases and 4 bases, with 9 bases remaining between them. General study results and limits: Type 1 diabetes patients had moderately but significantly shorter TCRB CDR3s in all four CD4+ subsets. Junctions at VDJ sites from type 1 diabetes patients had fewer insertions and more deletions.

This clone showed up just a few times. Antigen: not known. This sequence joins TRBV4-1 and TRBJ2-1; D not certain. This clonotype originated in a woman under 40 with type 1 diabetes. Specimen: naive CD4+ T cells from blood. The CDR3 DNA sequence: TGCGCCAGCAGCTCACGGGTATACAATGAGCAGTTCTTC. Its translation is CASSSRVYNEQFF.